This TCR beta chain was profiled in a study of T cells in Graves' hyperthyroidism and ophthalmopathy. Study information: Peripheral blood was obtained at initial diagnosis, preceding any treatment. Findings and limits, study-wide: Blood also contained most expanded thyroid clonotypes above 0.001. From stable hyperthyroidism, ophthalmopathy was separated by a 13 V-J model.

J gave up 3 bases and V 6 bases, and 7 bases lay outside the gene matches. Germline CDR1 and CDR2: DFQATT and SNEGSKA (reference sequence). The CDR3 extends over 14 amino acids. Patients having uncontrolled infection, another autoimmune disease, pregnancy or lactation were not included. Authors of the study amplified TCR beta CDR3 regions from RNA transcripts. In the first-round RT-PCR of the TCR CDR3, the HTBI primer set was used. TCRdb re-called the multiplex PCR reads with MiXCR, one entry per CDR3 protein. The repertoire holds 620,000 or so distinct CDR3 sequences, with more than 12% as singletons. This clonotype was counted ten times or more. Its antigen is as yet unknown.

The specimen was blood. This TCR was sampled from a woman aged 50 to 65 with Graves' ophthalmopathy. The chain employs TRBV20-1 and TRBJ2-3, with TRBD1 matching 9 bases. The CDR3 nucleotides read TGCAGTGCAGCCGGGACAGGGAAGACAGATACGCAGTATTTT. Residues: CSAAGTGKTDTQYF.